This T cell receptor beta chain was profiled in a study of cytomegalovirus exposure and HLA in healthy donors. Findings of the study overall: It was shown in a later analysis that HLA-associated TCR beta chains were more clonally expanded than other, equally common chains. Near-uniform donor sequencing depth was presumed by presence/absence analyses.

PCR was performed using 60 Vbeta and 13 Jbeta primers. The assay was immunoSEQ multiplex PCR, and TCRdb's table has in-frame clones only and misses some. Counted here are over 150,000 clones, around four fifths occurring once; the ten biggest clones make up over 1.5%. This clone appeared a single time. Its target is not known. CDR1 is SGHTA, CDR2 FQGTGA, per germline. This CDR3 contains 16 residues. V was clipped by 3 bases and J by 5 bases; unmatched bases: 11. This TCR came from a man aged 45-60 years in good health and CMV-seronegative. The chain couples TRBV7-3 to TRBJ2-3, with 7 bases matching TRBD2. The sequencing sample was made of PBMCs. DNA of the CDR3: TGTGCCAGCAGCTTTGTGGGAGGGCCGCGGGGAGATACGCAGTATTTT. It codes for CASSFVGGPRGDTQYF.